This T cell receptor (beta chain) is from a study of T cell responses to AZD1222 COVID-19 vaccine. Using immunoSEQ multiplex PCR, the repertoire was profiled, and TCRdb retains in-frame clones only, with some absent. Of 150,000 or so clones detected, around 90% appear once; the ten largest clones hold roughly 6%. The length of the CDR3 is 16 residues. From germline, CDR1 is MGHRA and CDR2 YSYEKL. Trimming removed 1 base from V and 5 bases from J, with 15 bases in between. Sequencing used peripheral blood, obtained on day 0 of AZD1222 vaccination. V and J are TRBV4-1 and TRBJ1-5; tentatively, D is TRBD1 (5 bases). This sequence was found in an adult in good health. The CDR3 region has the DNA TGCGCCAGCAGCCAAGGTGAACAGGCGACCTATCAGCCCCAGCATTTT. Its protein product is CASSQGEQATYQPQHF.